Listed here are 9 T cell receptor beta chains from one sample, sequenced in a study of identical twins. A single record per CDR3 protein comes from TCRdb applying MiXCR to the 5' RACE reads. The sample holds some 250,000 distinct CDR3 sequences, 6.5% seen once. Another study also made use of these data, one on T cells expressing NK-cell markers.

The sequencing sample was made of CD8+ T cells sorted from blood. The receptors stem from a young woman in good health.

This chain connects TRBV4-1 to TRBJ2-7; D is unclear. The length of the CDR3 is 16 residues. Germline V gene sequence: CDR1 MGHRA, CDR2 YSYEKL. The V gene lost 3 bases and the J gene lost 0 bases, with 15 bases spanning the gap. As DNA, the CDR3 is TGCGCCAGCAGCCAGAAAGGGTACGGCAGCTCCTACGAGCAGTACTTC. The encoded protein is CASSQKGYGSSYEQYF.

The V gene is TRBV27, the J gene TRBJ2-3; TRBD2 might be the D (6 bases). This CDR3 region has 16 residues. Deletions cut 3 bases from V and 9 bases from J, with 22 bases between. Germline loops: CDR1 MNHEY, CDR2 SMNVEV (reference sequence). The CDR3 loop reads CASSFLRDLPRNTQYF. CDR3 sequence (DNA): TGTGCCAGCAGTTTCCTTCGGGACTTACCTCGGAACACGCAGTATTTT.

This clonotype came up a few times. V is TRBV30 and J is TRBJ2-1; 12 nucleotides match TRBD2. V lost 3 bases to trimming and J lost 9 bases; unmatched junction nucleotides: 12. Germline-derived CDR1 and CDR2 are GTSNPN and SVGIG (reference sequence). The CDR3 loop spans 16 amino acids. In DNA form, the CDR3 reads TGTGCCTGGAGCTATGGACTAGCGGGATCAGGTAGTGAGCAGTTCTTC. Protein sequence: CAWSYGLAGSGSEQFF.

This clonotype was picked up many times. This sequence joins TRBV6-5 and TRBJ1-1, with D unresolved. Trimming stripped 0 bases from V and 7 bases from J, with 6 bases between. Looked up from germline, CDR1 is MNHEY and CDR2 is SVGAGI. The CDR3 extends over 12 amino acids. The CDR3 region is CASSYSLGEAFF. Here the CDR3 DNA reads TGTGCCAGCAGTTACTCCTTGGGTGAAGCTTTCTTT.

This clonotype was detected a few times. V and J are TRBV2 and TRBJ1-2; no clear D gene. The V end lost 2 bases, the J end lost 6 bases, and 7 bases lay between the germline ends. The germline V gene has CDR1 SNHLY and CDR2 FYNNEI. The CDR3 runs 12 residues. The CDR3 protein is CASSEKLHGYTF. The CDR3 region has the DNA TGTGCCAGCAGTGAAAAACTCCATGGCTACACCTTC.

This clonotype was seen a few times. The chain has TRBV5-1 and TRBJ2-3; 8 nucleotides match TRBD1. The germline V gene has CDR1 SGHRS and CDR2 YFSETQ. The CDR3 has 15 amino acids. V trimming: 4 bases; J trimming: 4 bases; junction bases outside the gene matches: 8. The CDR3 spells CASSGWTGLADTQYF. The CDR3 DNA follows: TGCGCCAGCAGCGGGTGGACAGGGTTGGCAGATACGCAGTATTTT.

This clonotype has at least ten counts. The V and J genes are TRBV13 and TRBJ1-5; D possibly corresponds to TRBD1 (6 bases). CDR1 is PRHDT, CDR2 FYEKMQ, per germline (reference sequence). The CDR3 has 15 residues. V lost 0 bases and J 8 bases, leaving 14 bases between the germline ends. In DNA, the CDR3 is TGTGCCAGCAGCTTAGGCGGCAGGGGTCACGAGCCCCAGCATTTT. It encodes CASSLGGRGHEPQHF.

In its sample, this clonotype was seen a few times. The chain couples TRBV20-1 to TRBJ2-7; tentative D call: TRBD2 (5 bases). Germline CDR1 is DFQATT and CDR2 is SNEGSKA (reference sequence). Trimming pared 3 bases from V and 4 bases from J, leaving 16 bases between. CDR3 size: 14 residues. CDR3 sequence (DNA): TGCAGTGCTAGTCTAGCTTCCGATATATACGAGCAGTACTTC. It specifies CSASLASDIYEQYF.

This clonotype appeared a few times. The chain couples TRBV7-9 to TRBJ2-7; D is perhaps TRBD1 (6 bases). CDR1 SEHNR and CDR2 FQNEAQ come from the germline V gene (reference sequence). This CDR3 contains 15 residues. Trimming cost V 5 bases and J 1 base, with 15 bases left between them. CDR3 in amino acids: CASSDRQAVSYEQYF. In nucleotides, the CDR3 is TGTGCCAGCAGCGATCGACAGGCCGTATCCTACGAGCAGTACTTC. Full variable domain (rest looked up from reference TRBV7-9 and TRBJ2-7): DTGVSQNPRHKITKRGQNVTFRCDPISEHNRLYWYRQTLGQGPEFLTYFQNEAQLEKSRLLSDRFSAERPKGSFSTLEIQRTEQGDSAMYLCASSDRQAVSYEQYFGPGTRLTVT.